The rows below give T cell receptor beta chains drawn from one sample of a study of cytomegalovirus exposure and HLA in healthy donors. Profiled with immunoSEQ multiplex PCR; TCRdb holds only in-frame clones, not every one. Altogether some 150,000 clones are present, about three quarters being singletons, with the ten largest covering approximately 1.8%. The sequenced material came from PBMCs. The receptors here all came from a woman in her 30s in good health and CMV-seronegative. Each CDR3 is given with its conserved first and last residue. The D gene is left open where the match is weak. Size is stated for part of the rows, as once, few or many counts, or as a class when the clone is expanded.

clone_size	d_call	v_call	j_call	cdr3_aa	cdr3_nt
NA	TRBD1	TRBV28	TRBJ2-5	CASLPPDRGEETQYF	TGTGCCAGCCTCCCCCCGGACAGGGGGGAAGAGACCCAGTACTTC
NA	TRBD1	TRBV27	TRBJ1-1	CASRPLQGASTEAFF	TGTGCCAGCAGGCCCCTCCAGGGGGCGAGCACTGAAGCTTTCTTT
NA	NA	TRBV19	TRBJ1-5	CASAGQGRNQPQHF	TGTGCCAGTGCGGGGCAGGGACGCAATCAGCCCCAGCATTTT
NA	NA	TRBV9	TRBJ1-4	CASGPSGSTNEKLFF	TGTGCCAGCGGACCCTCAGGGTCAACTAATGAAAAACTGTTTTTT
once	TRBD2	TRBV4-2	TRBJ2-1	CASSQGHRTSGYNEQFF	TGTGCCAGCAGCCAAGGGCACAGGACTAGCGGATACAATGAGCAGTTCTTC
few	TRBD1	TRBV6-1	TRBJ2-4	CATKQGALANIQYF	TGTGCCACCAAACAGGGGGCGCTTGCAAACATTCAGTACTTC
NA	TRBD2	TRBV2	TRBJ2-1	CASSRLAGAYNEQFF	TGTGCCAGCAGCCGACTAGCGGGGGCCTACAATGAGCAGTTCTTC
NA	NA	TRBV12-5	TRBJ2-3	CASGLTETDTQYF	TGTGCTAGTGGTTTGACGGAGACAGATACGCAGTATTTT
NA	NA	TRBV6-5	TRBJ2-1	CASSYRGSHNEQFF	TGTGCCAGCAGTTACCGAGGCTCCCATAATGAGCAGTTCTTC
few	NA	TRBV2	TRBJ1-1	CASSEFAGTNTEAFF	TGTGCCAGCAGTGAATTTGCAGGGACAAACACTGAAGCTTTCTTT
few	NA	TRBV4-2	TRBJ1-6	CASSLRGGRNSPLHF	TGTGCCAGCAGCCTGAGAGGGGGTAGGAATTCACCCCTCCACTTT
NA	TRBD1	TRBV6-5	TRBJ2-5	CATSQGVETQYF	TGTGCCACCTCGCAGGGGGTAGAGACCCAGTACTTC
NA	TRBD1	TRBV27	TRBJ1-4	CASSRRQGQEEKLFF	TGTGCCAGCAGCCGCAGACAGGGGCAGGAGGAAAAACTGTTTTTT
NA	TRBD2	TRBV2	TRBJ2-5	CASSVSSGGIQETQYF	TGTGCCAGCAGTGTATCGAGCGGGGGAATACAAGAGACCCAGTACTTC
NA	NA	TRBV7-2	TRBJ1-5	CASSSKGNGNQPQHF	TGTGCCAGCAGCTCAAAGGGGAATGGCAATCAGCCCCAGCATTTT
NA	NA	TRBV27	TRBJ1-6	CASSLQGPHSPLHF	TGTGCCAGCAGCCTACAGGGCCCCCATTCACCCCTCCACTTT
NA	NA	TRBV7-8	TRBJ1-1	CASSRTENTEAFF	TGTGCCAGCAGCCGGACAGAGAACACTGAAGCTTTCTTT
once	NA	TRBV18	TRBJ1-2	CASSPDKFYGYTF	TGTGCCAGCTCACCAGACAAATTCTATGGCTACACCTTC
few	NA	TRBV29-1	TRBJ1-2	CSVVGGATNYGYTF	TGCAGCGTTGTCGGGGGGGCCACTAACTATGGCTACACCTTC